These T cell receptor beta chains were read from a single sample in a study of T cells after posttransplantation cyclophosphamide. Assay: immunoSEQ multiplex PCR; the TCRdb copy retains only in-frame clones and omits some. This repertoire lists under 40,000 clones without singletons; approximately 6.7% sits in the top ten. The sequenced sample consisted of PBMCs. All receptors derive from a woman between 50 and 59 years old in good health and a related stem cell transplant donor. CDR3s include the opening cysteine and the closing phenylalanine or tryptophan. D genes are given only for firm matches. Clone size appears in some rows only: once, few, many, or a class for an expanded clone.

V gene: TRBV18; D gene: TRBD2; clone size: few; J gene: TRBJ2-3; CDR3 protein: CASGTSGTTDTQYF; CDR3 DNA: TGTGCCAGCGGGACTAGCGGGACCACAGATACGCAGTATTTT
V gene: TRBV5-1; D gene: TRBD1; clone size: many; J gene: TRBJ1-1; CDR3 protein: CASSLPGQAKTFF; CDR3 DNA: TGCGCCAGCAGCTTGCCCGGACAGGCGAAGACTTTCTTT
V gene: TRBV11-3; D gene: TRBD1; clone size: few; J gene: TRBJ2-4; CDR3 protein: CARGDRGTLAKNIQYF; CDR3 DNA: TGTGCAAGGGGGGACAGGGGGACCCTAGCCAAAAACATTCAGTACTTC
V gene: TRBV7-2; D gene: NA; clone size: many; J gene: TRBJ2-1; CDR3 protein: CASSFQADSYNEQFF; CDR3 DNA: TGTGCCAGCAGCTTTCAAGCGGACTCCTACAATGAGCAGTTCTTC
V gene: TRBV2; D gene: NA; clone size: many; J gene: TRBJ1-1; CDR3 protein: CASSRDPVGQYTEAFF; CDR3 DNA: TGTGCCAGCAGCCGGGACCCCGTCGGACAGTACACTGAAGCTTTCTTT
V gene: TRBV12-3/TRBV12-4; D gene: TRBD2; clone size: many; J gene: TRBJ2-1; CDR3 protein: CASSPGLAGDNEQFF; CDR3 DNA: TGTGCCAGCAGTCCGGGACTAGCGGGGGACAATGAGCAGTTCTTC
V gene: TRBV7-8; D gene: NA; clone size: many; J gene: TRBJ1-1; CDR3 protein: CASSLDRVTEAFF; CDR3 DNA: TGTGCCAGCAGCTTAGACAGGGTCACTGAAGCTTTCTTT
V gene: TRBV9; D gene: NA; clone size: NA; J gene: TRBJ1-5; CDR3 protein: CASSPRGGNQPQHF; CDR3 DNA: TGTGCCAGCAGCCCGCGCGGTGGCAATCAGCCCCAGCATTTT
V gene: TRBV9; D gene: TRBD2; clone size: NA; J gene: TRBJ2-1; CDR3 protein: CASSAGTSGIQEQFF; CDR3 DNA: TGTGCCAGCAGTGCCGGGACTAGCGGGATACAAGAGCAGTTCTTC
V gene: TRBV2; D gene: NA; clone size: many; J gene: TRBJ1-2; CDR3 protein: CASKGVRYGYTF; CDR3 DNA: TGTGCCAGCAAAGGTGTCCGCTATGGCTACACCTTC
V gene: TRBV29-1; D gene: NA; clone size: NA; J gene: TRBJ2-5; CDR3 protein: CSVVKQQETQYF; CDR3 DNA: TGCAGCGTTGTGAAGCAACAAGAGACCCAGTACTTC
V gene: TRBV9; D gene: NA; clone size: few; J gene: TRBJ1-2; CDR3 protein: CASSVGGTGYTF; CDR3 DNA: TGTGCCAGCAGCGTAGGGGGCACTGGCTACACCTTC
V gene: TRBV5-4; D gene: TRBD2; clone size: NA; J gene: TRBJ2-5; CDR3 protein: CASSPEAGRGETQYF; CDR3 DNA: TGTGCCAGCAGCCCAGAGGCGGGGAGGGGAGAGACCCAGTACTTC
V gene: TRBV5-1; D gene: TRBD2; clone size: many; J gene: TRBJ2-1; CDR3 protein: CASSLVAGGYNEQFF; CDR3 DNA: TGCGCCAGCAGCTTGGTAGCGGGAGGGTACAATGAGCAGTTCTTC
V gene: TRBV10-3; D gene: TRBD2; clone size: many; J gene: TRBJ2-1; CDR3 protein: CAISASVTGTSDYNEQFF; CDR3 DNA: TGTGCCATCAGTGCGTCCGTTACCGGGACTAGCGACTACAATGAGCAGTTCTTC
V gene: TRBV7-3; D gene: TRBD2; clone size: few; J gene: TRBJ2-2; CDR3 protein: CASSSLAGGIGGAGELFF; CDR3 DNA: TGTGCCAGCAGCTCTCTAGCGGGAGGGATTGGAGGGGCCGGGGAGCTGTTTTTT
V gene: TRBV10-3; D gene: NA; clone size: many; J gene: TRBJ2-5; CDR3 protein: CASNSGIQETQYF; CDR3 DNA: TGTGCCAGTAACTCGGGGATTCAAGAGACCCAGTACTTC
V gene: TRBV29-1; D gene: NA; clone size: few; J gene: TRBJ2-3; CDR3 protein: CSVLSAGRGDTQYF; CDR3 DNA: TGCAGCGTTTTATCGGCAGGGAGAGGAGATACGCAGTATTTT
V gene: TRBV30; D gene: NA; clone size: few; J gene: TRBJ1-2; CDR3 protein: CAWSTGDSYGYTF; CDR3 DNA: TGTGCCTGGAGTACAGGCGACTCCTATGGCTACACCTTC
V gene: TRBV18; D gene: TRBD2; clone size: many; J gene: TRBJ2-3; CDR3 protein: CASSQLTSGSSTDTQYF; CDR3 DNA: TGTGCCAGCTCGCAATTAACTAGCGGGAGTAGCACAGATACGCAGTATTTT
V gene: TRBV20-1; D gene: NA; clone size: NA; J gene: TRBJ1-1; CDR3 protein: CSADRNTEAFF; CDR3 DNA: TGCAGTGCTGACAGGAACACTGAAGCTTTCTTT
V gene: TRBV10-3; D gene: NA; clone size: many; J gene: TRBJ1-1; CDR3 protein: CAISGHSGGGNTEAFF; CDR3 DNA: TGTGCCATCAGTGGACACTCGGGGGGCGGGAACACTGAAGCTTTCTTT
V gene: TRBV11-1; D gene: TRBD1; clone size: NA; J gene: TRBJ1-2; CDR3 protein: CASSRQGSLYGYTF; CDR3 DNA: TGTGCCAGCAGCCGACAGGGTTCCCTGTATGGCTACACCTTC
V gene: TRBV9; D gene: NA; clone size: few; J gene: TRBJ1-2; CDR3 protein: CASSVGGGGAPPGYTF; CDR3 DNA: TGTGCCAGCAGCGTAGGGGGTGGGGGGGCCCCCCCCGGCTACACCTTC
V gene: TRBV30; D gene: NA; clone size: many; J gene: TRBJ1-1; CDR3 protein: CAWTTRGLNTEAFF; CDR3 DNA: TGTGCCTGGACCACGCGGGGTCTGAACACTGAAGCTTTCTTT
V gene: TRBV27; D gene: TRBD1; clone size: many; J gene: TRBJ2-7; CDR3 protein: CASSLLGTGGAVQYF; CDR3 DNA: TGTGCCAGCAGTTTATTAGGGACAGGGGGCGCGGTGCAGTACTTC
V gene: TRBV6-2/TRBV6-3; D gene: TRBD1; clone size: few; J gene: TRBJ2-6; CDR3 protein: CASSFHGTGRSGANLLTF; CDR3 DNA: TGTGCCAGCAGTTTCCACGGGACAGGTCGCTCTGGGGCCAACCTCCTGACTTTC
V gene: TRBV5-1; D gene: TRBD2; clone size: few; J gene: TRBJ2-3; CDR3 protein: CASSTGLAGETDTQYF; CDR3 DNA: TGCGCCAGCAGCACCGGACTAGCGGGAGAAACAGATACGCAGTATTTT
V gene: TRBV5-5; D gene: NA; clone size: many; J gene: TRBJ2-7; CDR3 protein: CASRRVSGSYEQYF; CDR3 DNA: TGTGCCAGCCGCCGGGTGTCAGGGTCCTACGAGCAGTACTTC
V gene: TRBV5-1; D gene: TRBD1; clone size: NA; J gene: TRBJ1-1; CDR3 protein: CASSFLGQGGEAFF; CDR3 DNA: TGCGCCAGCAGCTTTTTGGGACAGGGGGGTGAAGCTTTCTTT
V gene: TRBV11-3; D gene: TRBD2; clone size: many; J gene: TRBJ2-3; CDR3 protein: CASSSGLAVTDTQYF; CDR3 DNA: TGTGCCAGCAGCTCCGGGCTAGCGGTCACAGATACGCAGTATTTT
V gene: TRBV5-5; D gene: NA; clone size: NA; J gene: TRBJ2-3; CDR3 protein: CASSTYRVTDTQYF; CDR3 DNA: TGTGCCAGCAGCACATACAGGGTAACAGATACGCAGTATTTT
V gene: TRBV18; D gene: TRBD2; clone size: NA; J gene: TRBJ2-4; CDR3 protein: CASSPLSLAGAKNIQYF; CDR3 DNA: TGTGCCAGCTCACCACTTAGCCTAGCGGGAGCCAAAAACATTCAGTACTTC
V gene: TRBV5-8; D gene: NA; clone size: many; J gene: TRBJ1-1; CDR3 protein: CASSLLGAVAEAFF; CDR3 DNA: TGTGCCAGCAGCTTGCTGGGGGCAGTCGCTGAAGCTTTCTTT
V gene: TRBV7-6; D gene: NA; clone size: many; J gene: TRBJ2-7; CDR3 protein: CASSLGVAEQYF; CDR3 DNA: TGTGCCAGCAGCTTAGGGGTAGCCGAGCAGTACTTC
V gene: TRBV7-3; D gene: NA; clone size: NA; J gene: TRBJ2-1; CDR3 protein: CASSPQGTSNEQFF; CDR3 DNA: TGTGCCAGCAGCCCCCAGGGGACCTCCAATGAGCAGTTCTTC
V gene: TRBV19; D gene: TRBD1; clone size: many; J gene: TRBJ2-4; CDR3 protein: CASSLDRGLNIQYF; CDR3 DNA: TGTGCCAGTAGTTTAGACAGGGGGCTAAACATTCAGTACTTC
V gene: TRBV2; D gene: NA; clone size: many; J gene: TRBJ1-4; CDR3 protein: CASSESRTPTLNEKLFF; CDR3 DNA: TGTGCCAGCAGTGAAAGCCGGACACCCACACTTAATGAAAAACTGTTTTTT
V gene: TRBV29-1; D gene: TRBD1; clone size: NA; J gene: TRBJ2-7; CDR3 protein: CSAFLGGVYEQYF; CDR3 DNA: TGCAGCGCGTTTTTAGGGGGCGTTTACGAGCAGTACTTC
V gene: TRBV19; D gene: TRBD2; clone size: many; J gene: TRBJ2-5; CDR3 protein: CASSTTGTSGRRETQYF; CDR3 DNA: TGTGCCAGTAGCACTACCGGGACTAGCGGGAGGAGAGAGACCCAGTACTTC
V gene: TRBV6-5; D gene: TRBD1; clone size: NA; J gene: TRBJ2-7; CDR3 protein: CASSVTGGENEQYF; CDR3 DNA: TGTGCCAGCAGTGTGACAGGGGGCGAGAACGAGCAGTACTTC
V gene: TRBV5-1; D gene: TRBD1; clone size: many; J gene: TRBJ2-1; CDR3 protein: CASSLGVTGHNEQFF; CDR3 DNA: TGCGCCAGCAGCTTGGGGGTGACAGGGCACAATGAGCAGTTCTTC
V gene: TRBV7-9; D gene: NA; clone size: many; J gene: TRBJ2-1; CDR3 protein: CASSHGGASVYNEQFF; CDR3 DNA: TGTGCCAGCAGCCACGGTGGGGCTAGCGTATACAATGAGCAGTTCTTC
V gene: TRBV2; D gene: NA; clone size: few; J gene: TRBJ2-5; CDR3 protein: CASSGSSREETQYF; CDR3 DNA: TGTGCCAGCAGTGGAAGCTCCCGGGAAGAGACCCAGTACTTC
V gene: TRBV28; D gene: NA; clone size: many; J gene: TRBJ2-7; CDR3 protein: CASSLGGQRYEQYF; CDR3 DNA: TGTGCCAGCAGTTTAGGAGGACAGCGATACGAGCAGTACTTC
V gene: TRBV30; D gene: TRBD1; clone size: NA; J gene: TRBJ1-3; CDR3 protein: CACFAGTGDSGNTIYF; CDR3 DNA: TGTGCCTGTTTTGCGGGGACAGGCGATTCTGGAAACACCATATATTTT
V gene: TRBV18; D gene: NA; clone size: many; J gene: TRBJ1-1; CDR3 protein: CASSPTVPAGTEAFF; CDR3 DNA: TGTGCCAGCTCACCCACGGTCCCCGCGGGGACTGAAGCTTTCTTT
V gene: TRBV11-2; D gene: TRBD1; clone size: NA; J gene: TRBJ2-3; CDR3 protein: CASSSDPGTGGTDTQYF; CDR3 DNA: TGTGCCAGCAGCTCTGACCCCGGGACAGGGGGCACAGATACGCAGTATTTT
V gene: TRBV24-1; D gene: NA; clone size: many; J gene: TRBJ1-5; CDR3 protein: CATSVLGGGRRSQPQHF; CDR3 DNA: TGTGCCACCAGTGTCCTCGGGGGAGGCCGTCGGAGCCAGCCCCAGCATTTT
V gene: TRBV9; D gene: TRBD1; clone size: few; J gene: TRBJ2-7; CDR3 protein: CASSIRQGYEQYF; CDR3 DNA: TGTGCCAGCAGCATTAGACAGGGCTACGAGCAGTACTTC
V gene: TRBV11-2; D gene: TRBD1; clone size: many; J gene: TRBJ2-1; CDR3 protein: CASRDRDSINEQFF; CDR3 DNA: TGTGCCAGCAGAGACAGGGACAGCATCAATGAGCAGTTCTTC
V gene: TRBV19; D gene: TRBD2; clone size: few; J gene: TRBJ2-5; CDR3 protein: CASSPRTSVGLETQYF; CDR3 DNA: TGTGCCAGTAGTCCTCGGACTAGTGTAGGTTTAGAGACCCAGTACTTC
V gene: TRBV7-3; D gene: TRBD2; clone size: NA; J gene: TRBJ2-3; CDR3 protein: CASSFGGRDTQYF; CDR3 DNA: TGTGCCAGCAGCTTCGGCGGGAGGGATACGCAGTATTTT
V gene: TRBV15; D gene: NA; clone size: many; J gene: TRBJ1-1; CDR3 protein: CATSRDRRGTEAFF; CDR3 DNA: TGTGCCACCAGCAGAGATCGCCGGGGTACTGAAGCTTTCTTT
V gene: TRBV19; D gene: NA; clone size: many; J gene: TRBJ1-4; CDR3 protein: CASSTRTLNPKMVFF; CDR3 DNA: TGTGCCAGTAGTACCCGGACTTTAAACCCGAAAATGGTGTTTTTT
V gene: TRBV19; D gene: NA; clone size: many; J gene: TRBJ1-2; CDR3 protein: CASSMGYDGQLYGYTF; CDR3 DNA: TGTGCCAGTAGTATGGGGTACGACGGACAGCTCTATGGCTACACCTTC
V gene: TRBV28; D gene: NA; clone size: many; J gene: TRBJ1-5; CDR3 protein: CASSLQHGGQPQHF; CDR3 DNA: TGTGCCAGCAGTTTACAACATGGGGGGCAGCCCCAGCATTTT